This is a list of T cell receptor beta chains from one sample in a study of PD-1 blockade in mismatch repair-deficient tumors. Some clones are missing from TCRdb's copy, which holds only in-frame ones; the method was immunoSEQ multiplex PCR. The table records fewer than 20,000 clones, roughly 80% of them present only once. Sequenced here: PBMCs, sampled 4 weeks after starting pembrolizumab. The receptors stem from an adult with mismatch repair-deficient cancer. Each CDR3 is given with its conserved first and last residue. A D gene is named only where the DNA matches it firmly. Clone size is shown for a subset of rows, as once, few, many or a class of expanded clone.

V	size	J	D	DNA	CDR3
TRBV4-2	.	TRBJ2-3	TRBD2	TGTGCCAGCAGCCAAAAAGCGGGATACTCCACAGATACGCAGTATTTT	CASSQKAGYSTDTQYF
TRBV5-5	.	TRBJ2-1	.	TGTGCCAGCAGCCTCAGGGGCAGTAATGAGCAGTTCTTC	CASSLRGSNEQFF
TRBV11-2	.	TRBJ1-3	TRBD1	TGTGCCAGCAGCTTAAGTCCTCGGGGACAGCGAAACACCATATATTTT	CASSLSPRGQRNTIYF
TRBV30	.	TRBJ1-1	TRBD1	TGTGCCTGGAGTCACAGGGGTGGCACTGAAGCTTTCTTT	CAWSHRGGTEAFF
TRBV12-5	.	TRBJ1-1	TRBD1	TGTGCTAGTGGTTTAGAGGGGGCAAGCACTGAAGCTTTCTTT	CASGLEGASTEAFF
TRBV7-2	.	TRBJ2-7	.	TGTGCCAGCAGCCCCACCCGGGATTATTACGAGCAGTACTTC	CASSPTRDYYEQYF
TRBV27	.	TRBJ2-7	.	TGTGCCAGCAGTTTTGTAGGACAAGTCTACGAGCAGTACTTC	CASSFVGQVYEQYF
TRBV6-6	.	TRBJ1-4	TRBD1	TGTGCCAGGCGGGTACCAAGGGGGCTTTTTGAAAAACTGTTTTTT	CARRVPRGLFEKLFF
TRBV5-1	.	TRBJ1-3	.	TGCGCCAGCAGTTCTGAAGGGAGAAATGGAAACACCATATATTTT	CASSSEGRNGNTIYF
TRBV28	few	TRBJ2-7	.	TGTGCCAGCAGAGCCTCAGGGGCCCCCGTTACCTACGAGCAGTACTTC	CASRASGAPVTYEQYF
TRBV7-9	.	TRBJ2-3	.	TGTGCCACCGTGACAGGAAGCACAGATACGCAGTATTTT	CATVTGSTDTQYF
TRBV27	.	TRBJ1-5	TRBD1	TGTGCCAGCAGTTTGTTAGGACAGGGGTCGGTGGGCAATCAGCCCCAGCATTTT	CASSLLGQGSVGNQPQHF
TRBV7-9	.	TRBJ1-4	.	TGTGCCAGCAGCTTATGGTCAGGATCTAATGAAAAACTGTTTTTT	CASSLWSGSNEKLFF
TRBV6-1	.	TRBJ1-1	.	TGTGCCAGCAGTCCCCAGGTCCGGAACACTGAAGCTTTCTTT	CASSPQVRNTEAFF